This note documents a single TCR beta chain sequence. What antigen it recognizes has not been identified. Within one base of it there is no much larger clone, and no base qualities were kept. The data were obtained in a study of response to subunit inactivated influenza vaccine (dated by TCRdb to between 2018 and 2020). Context from the whole study: Deep quantitative T cell receptor repertoire profiling was used in the study to track responses to a trivalent subunit inactivated influenza vaccine.

Libraries were built with RT-PCR. The sequencing machine was an Illumina HiSeq 2500. The raw public data were reprocessed by TCRdb itself: fastp quality trimming at Q25, MiXCR clonotype calling, in-frame beta chains only. Every distinct CDR3 protein forms one entry, paired with its most common genes and DNA. The table for this sample lists hundreds of thousands of distinct CDR3 sequences; 13% to 15% of them were counted only once. Less than 8.5% of the sample is in the top ten clones. What the authors observed across the whole study: The authors proposed that each seasonal influenza vaccination may bring in only a limited number of new T cells.

As encoded in the germline V gene, CDR1 is SGHRS while CDR2 is YFSETQ. The CDR3 runs 16 amino acids, cysteine and phenylalanine included. The CDR3 DNA has 48 bases and is translated from base 1. Germline trimming amounts to 4 bases on V and 3 bases on J, with 11 as the count of junction bases outside the gene matches. This chain joins TRBV5-1 to TRBJ2-7, and TRBD2 aligns with 9 junction nucleotides. Sequencing was performed on PBMCs from blood, taken around two weeks before vaccination. The TCR comes from a man in his fifties who received an inactivated influenza vaccine. Donor details come from another sample of the same person, matched by shared clones. For the CDR3, the sequence is CASSGDGLAGFYEQYF. In nucleotides, the sequence is TGCGCCAGCAGCGGGGATGGGCTAGCGGGATTCTACGAGCAGTACTTC.